The next 18 T cell receptor beta chains were all read from a single sample in a study of blood T cell repertoires in COVID-19. Using immunoSEQ multiplex PCR, the repertoire was profiled, and TCRdb retains in-frame clones only, with some absent. The repertoire has 150,000 to 200,000 clones, approximately 91% of them found once; the top ten carry around 0.77%. Sequences were obtained from PBMCs or T cells enriched from blood (not recorded which). These receptors came from a woman aged 18-35 years who had recovered from COVID-19.

The CDR3 sequence is CASRGDSAANEKLFF. The CDR3 coding sequence is TGCGCCAGCAGAGGAGACAGTGCCGCTAATGAAAAACTGTTTTTT. The rearrangement uses TRBV5-1 and TRBJ1-4, with D possibly being TRBD1 (5 bases). Trimming took off 5 bases at V and 3 bases at J, with 14 bases between the two ends. The CDR3 is 15 residues long. Germline assignment: CDR1 SGHRS and CDR2 YFSETQ. Together with reference TRBV5-1 and TRBJ1-4, the CDR3 gives the full variable domain: KAGVTQTPRYLIKTRGQQVTLSCSPISGHRSVSWYQQTPGQGLQFLFEYFSETQRNKGNFPGRFSGRQFSNSRSEMNVSTLELGDSALYLCASRGDSAANEKLFFGSGTQLSVL.

The chain recombines TRBV7-8 with TRBJ1-1; D unresolved. Germline CDR1 is SGHVS and CDR2 is FQNEAQ. This CDR3 has 13 amino acids. V lost 5 bases to trimming and J lost 8 bases, with 15 bases between them. The CDR3 loop is CASSPTNVGEAFF. DNA for the CDR3: TGTGCCAGCAGCCCGACGAATGTCGGGGAAGCTTTCTTT.

The chain is built from TRBV6-5 and TRBJ1-1; D gene ambiguous. Per the germline V gene, CDR1 is MNHEY and CDR2 is SVGAGI. With 6 bases removed from V and 5 bases from J, the gap between germline ends came to 10 bases. The CDR3 is 12 amino acids. The CDR3 DNA follows: TGTGCCAGCAGAGGAGGTCGGACTGAAGCTTTCTTT. Translated, it gives CASRGGRTEAFF.

This chain joins TRBV9 and TRBJ2-1; 7 nucleotides match TRBD2. After removal of 0 bases from V and 7 bases from J, the junction contained 7 bases not matched to a gene. Germline V lookup: CDR1 SGDLS, CDR2 YYNGEE. The CDR3 covers 15 residues. CDR3 residues: CASSVEGGSTNEQFF. The CDR3 DNA reads as TGTGCCAGCAGCGTAGAAGGCGGGAGCACGAATGAGCAGTTCTTC. Complete variable domain (other parts from reference TRBV9 and TRBJ2-1): DSGVTQTPKHLITATGQRVTLRCSPRSGDLSVYWYQQSLDQGLQFLIQYYNGEERAKGNILERFSAQQFPDLHSELNLSSLELGDSALYFCASSVEGGSTNEQFFGPGTRLTVL.

This clone was seen a handful of times. This CDR3 is CASIPVSSYNSPLHF. For the CDR3, the DNA is TGTGCCAGCATCCCCGTTAGCTCCTATAATTCACCCCTCCACTTT. The rearrangement joins TRBV28 to TRBJ1-6, with unresolved D. CDR1 and CDR2 from the germline V gene are MDHEN and SYDVKM. Deletions cut 7 bases from V and 0 bases from J, with 10 bases between. This CDR3 contains 15 residues. Using reference TRBV28 and TRBJ1-6 for the parts outside the CDR3, the full variable domain is DVKVTQSSRYLVKRTGEKVFLECVQDMDHENMFWYRQDPGLGLRLIYFSYDVKMKEKGDIPEGYSVSREKKERFSLILESASTNQTSMYLCASIPVSSYNSPLHFGNGTRLTVT.

The chain recombines TRBV28 with TRBJ2-3; TRBD2 agrees at 7 bases. The CDR3 loop spans 16 amino acids. CDR1 is MDHEN and CDR2 is SYDVKM in the germline V gene. The V and J ends lost 5 bases and 1 base, in that order; junction bases with no gene match: 9. CDR3 loop: CASSPSASGGTDTQYF. The DNA for the CDR3 is TGTGCCAGCAGTCCCTCCGCTAGCGGAGGCACAGATACGCAGTATTTT.

The chain employs TRBV4-1 and TRBJ2-1; the D is unclear. This CDR3 is built from 16 residues. Between the trimmed V and J ends, which lost 1 base and 3 bases, there was a span of 13 bases. Germline V gives CDR1 MGHRA, CDR2 YSYEKL. The CDR3 DNA is TGCGCCAGCAGCCAAGTGGGCACCAAAGTCTACAATGAGCAGTTCTTC. Translated: CASSQVGTKVYNEQFF.

The chain combines TRBV19 with TRBJ1-2; 11 nucleotides line up with TRBD1. The V and J ends lost 5 bases and 5 bases, in that order; junction bases with no gene match: 10. Germline values: CDR1 LNHDA, CDR2 SQIVND (reference sequence). The CDR3 sequence is 16 residues long. In DNA, the CDR3 is TGTGCCAGTAGTTTGGGCCGGACAGGGGGCGCTTATGGCTACACCTTC. Residues: CASSLGRTGGAYGYTF.

The count of this clone is one. The chain joins TRBV18 to TRBJ2-1; D possibly corresponds to TRBD1 (6 bases). Germline CDR1 and CDR2: KGHSH and LQKENI. Between the trimmed V and J ends, which lost 6 bases and 0 bases, there was a span of 9 bases. The CDR3 consists of 14 residues. The CDR3 DNA follows: TGTGCCAGCTCTATGGACAGCTCCTACAATGAGCAGTTCTTC. Translating gives CASSMDSSYNEQFF.

V is TRBV12-3 or TRBV12-4 and J is TRBJ2-7; D perhaps matches TRBD2 (5 bases). The CDR3 contains 13 residues. V was pared by 2 bases and J by 4 bases, with 9 bases between. CDR3 sequence (DNA): TGTGCCAGCAGTTTACTAGCAGCATACGAGCAGTACTTC. This translates into CASSLLAAYEQYF.

This clone came up once. This sequence joins TRBV5-5 and TRBJ1-1; 11 bases match TRBD1. CDR1 SGHKS and CDR2 YYEKEE come from the germline V gene (reference sequence). The CDR3 covers 16 residues. V shed 0 bases, J shed 5 bases, and the junction held 6 bases outside the gene matches. CDR3 nucleotides: TGTGCCAGCAGCTTGGGGACAGGGGGCTTATGGACTGAAGCTTTCTTT. Protein sequence: CASSLGTGGLWTEAFF. Looking up the rest from reference TRBV5-5 and TRBJ1-1 gives the full variable domain: DAGVTQSPTHLIKTRGQQVTLRCSPISGHKSVSWYQQVLGQGPQFIFQYYEKEERGRGNFPDRFSARQFPNYSSELNVNALLLGDSALYLCASSLGTGGLWTEAFFGQGTRLTVV.

This chain joins TRBV28 and TRBJ2-7, with D possibly being TRBD1 (6 bases). The CDR3 consists of 14 residues. V shed 3 bases and J shed 1 base, with 10 bases lying between them. Germline CDR1 MDHEN, CDR2 SYDVKM. This chain's CDR3 is CASSFSDRSYEQYF. CDR3 nucleotides: TGTGCCAGCAGTTTTTCCGACAGGTCCTACGAGCAGTACTTC.

The rearrangement joins TRBV7-8 to TRBJ1-5, with D possibly TRBD1 on 5 matching bases. The CDR3 consists of 15 residues. Germline V gene sequence: CDR1 SGHVS, CDR2 FQNEAQ. V was clipped by 1 base and J by 7 bases, with 14 bases between them. This CDR3 reads CASSLDGAAVQPQHF. The CDR3 bases are TGTGCCAGCAGCTTAGATGGGGCGGCAGTCCAGCCCCAGCATTTT.

The chain couples TRBV9 to TRBJ2-3, with TRBD1 matching over 8 bases. The CDR3 has 15 residues. The V gene end was trimmed by 3 bases and the J gene end by 7 bases; junction bases not matched to a gene: 10. The germline V gene encodes CDR1 SGDLS and CDR2 YYNGEE. CDR3 residues: CASSASGTGGNTQYF. CDR3 DNA sequence: TGTGCCAGCAGCGCTTCCGGGACAGGAGGAAATACGCAGTATTTT.

The chain recombines TRBV12-3 or TRBV12-4 with TRBJ1-1; unclear D gene. V was shortened by 3 bases and J by 8 bases, with 7 bases between the two germline ends. The CDR3 extends over 11 amino acids. The CDR3, as DNA: TGTGCCAGCAGTTTTAGAGTGGAAGCTTTCTTT. Translating gives CASSFRVEAFF.

The chain is built from TRBV9 and TRBJ2-7, with 8 bases lining up with TRBD1. CDR1 is SGDLS and CDR2 is YYNGEE in the germline V gene. CDR3 size: 12 residues. The junction had 3 bases not matched to a gene; V was cut back by 5 bases and J by 5 bases. The CDR3 loop reads CASSGQGHEQYF. In nucleotides, the CDR3 is TGTGCCAGCAGTGGACAGGGCCACGAGCAGTACTTC.

The chain joins TRBV20-1 to TRBJ1-2; weak D call: TRBD1 (6 bases). The germline gives CDR1 DFQATT, CDR2 SNEGSKA (reference sequence). The CDR3 totals 15 residues. The V end was cut by 3 bases, the J end by 3 bases, with 17 bases between. This CDR3 reads CSASPRGQGDYGYTF. The CDR3 coding sequence is TGCAGTGCTAGTCCCAGGGGCCAGGGAGACTATGGCTACACCTTC.

A word on this clone: One junction end does not reproduce the germline sequence, and a read error may be involved. This chain links TRBV15 with TRBJ2-1; TRBD1 matches 10 bases. Per germline, CDR1 LNHNV and CDR2 YYDKDF (reference sequence). This CDR3 comprises 12 residues. CDR3 coding DNA: TGTGCCACCAGCAGAGAGAGGACAGGGGGAGTCTTC. Amino acid sequence: CATSRERTGGVF.